One sample yielded the 28 T cell receptor beta chains listed below, sequenced in a study of shared clonotypes between healthy human individuals. The protocol was immunoSEQ multiplex PCR, while the TCRdb copy is restricted to in-frame clones and leaves out a portion. The sample has about 1 million clones, approximately 72% seen once. Material for sequencing was memory CD4+ T cells sorted from blood. Subset noted: CD45RA-negative fraction. The origin of the receptors is a man younger than 35 in good health.

The gene calls are TRBV7-2 and TRBJ2-7, with TRBD1 matching over 10 bases. This CDR3 comprises 14 residues. Germline-derived CDR1 and CDR2 are SGHTA and FQGNSA. V shed 7 bases and J 2 bases; nucleotides not matched to a gene: 5. The CDR3 sequence is CASTDDRGPYEQYF. The CDR3 DNA sequence: TGTGCCAGCACTGACGACAGGGGGCCCTACGAGCAGTACTTC.

V usage is TRBV19 and J usage is TRBJ1-2; no firm D call. CDR1 is LNHDA, CDR2 SQIVND, per germline (reference sequence). There are 14 residues in the CDR3. V dropped 3 bases and J dropped 4 bases, with 12 bases sitting between them. This CDR3 is CASSIGGWGYGYTF. In DNA, the CDR3 is TGTGCCAGTAGTATTGGAGGCTGGGGCTATGGCTACACCTTC.

The gene calls are TRBV11-2 and TRBJ2-3, with TRBD1 matching 10 bases. The CDR3 is 15 residues long. The germline gives CDR1 SGHAT, CDR2 FQNNGV. Germline trimming cut 6 bases from V and 6 bases from J; bases unmatched to any gene: 9. The CDR3 spells CASSPGQGFRDTQYF. DNA of the CDR3: TGTGCCAGCAGTCCGGGACAGGGGTTCCGGGATACGCAGTATTTT. Using reference TRBV11-2 and TRBJ2-3 for the parts outside the CDR3, the full variable domain is EAGVAQSPRYKIIEKRQSVAFWCNPISGHATLYWYQQILGQGPKLLIQFQNNGVVDDSQLPKDRFSAERLKGVDSTLKIQPAKLEDSAVYLCASSPGQGFRDTQYFGPGTRLTVL.

The chain has TRBV29-1 and TRBJ1-1; D is ambiguous. CDR3 length: 12 residues. CDR1 is SQVTM and CDR2 is ANQGSEA in the germline V gene. V lost 0 bases, J lost 7 bases, and 9 bases lay in between. DNA of the CDR3: TGCAGCGTTGAAGATCGGAAAAATGAAGCTTTCTTT. Protein product: CSVEDRKNEAFF. The variable domain in full, with the rest retrieved from reference TRBV29-1 and TRBJ1-1, is SAVISQKPSRDICQRGTSLTIQCQVDSQVTMMFWYRQQPGQSLTLIATANQGSEATYESGFVIDKFPISRPNLTFSTLTVSNMSPEDSSIYLCSVEDRKNEAFFGQGTRLTVV.

The rearrangement joins TRBV7-2 to TRBJ2-7; no firm D call. From germline, CDR1 is SGHTA and CDR2 FQGNSA. The CDR3 contains 12 residues. The V end was cut by 1 base, the J end by 4 bases, with 5 bases between. The DNA of the CDR3 is TGTGCCAGCAGCTTAGACTTGTACGAGCAGTACTTC. It yields the protein CASSLDLYEQYF. The complete variable domain, with remaining parts taken from reference TRBV7-2 and TRBJ2-7, reads GAGVSQSPSNKVTEKGKDVELRCDPISGHTALYWYRQSLGQGLEFLIYFQGNSAPDKSGLPSDRFSAERTGGSVSTLTIQRTQQEDSAVYLCASSLDLYEQYFGPGTRLTVT.

The V and J genes are TRBV6-5 and TRBJ2-3; maybe TRBD2 (6 bases). Trimming pared 6 bases from V and 2 bases from J, leaving 12 bases between. Germline-derived CDR1 and CDR2 are MNHEY and SVGAGI. This CDR3 spans 14 amino acids. DNA of the CDR3: TGTGCCAGCAGGGGGGGTGCCTCCACAGATACGCAGTATTTT. It yields the protein CASRGGASTDTQYF.

The genes are TRBV5-1 and TRBJ2-3; 8 positions match TRBD1. The J segment lost 9 bases and the V segment lost 1 base, leaving 10 bases of the junction unmatched. The germline gives CDR1 SGHRS, CDR2 YFSETQ. The CDR3 contains 15 residues. In nucleotides, the CDR3 is TGCGCCAGCAGCTTGCGGACAGGGCAGTCACGAACGCAGTATTTT. Its protein product is CASSLRTGQSRTQYF.

This rearrangement joins TRBV9 to TRBJ1-3; D gene unclear. The germline V gene has CDR1 SGDLS and CDR2 YYNGEE. This CDR3 is 15 amino acids long. Trimming shortened V by 4 bases and J by 2 bases, and 13 bases separated the two germline ends. The CDR3 protein is CASSPRGGAGNTIYF. The CDR3 region has the DNA TGTGCCAGCAGCCCGAGAGGAGGCGCTGGAAACACCATATATTTT.

In this sample, this clone turned up a few times. The same CDR3 also results from other DNA sequences found in this sample. The chain links TRBV11-2 to TRBJ1-4, with TRBD1 matching over 8 bases. CDR3 length: 15 residues. J gave up 8 bases and V 5 bases, and 10 bases lay outside the gene matches. The germline V gene encodes CDR1 SGHAT and CDR2 FQNNGV. CDR3 in amino acids: CASSTGRGLSEKLFF. The CDR3 bases are TGTGCCAGCAGCACTGGCAGGGGGCTAAGCGAAAAACTGTTTTTT.

The chain combines TRBV7-9 with TRBJ2-5; TRBD1 agrees at 7 bases. CDR1 is SEHNR and CDR2 is FQNEAQ in the germline V gene (reference sequence). This CDR3 comprises 16 residues. The V and J ends lost 1 base and 3 bases, in that order; junction bases with no gene match: 8. The CDR3 region is CASSLGGQARKETQYF. The CDR3, as DNA: TGTGCCAGCAGCTTAGGCGGACAGGCGCGTAAAGAGACCCAGTACTTC.

This chain joins TRBV6-6 and TRBJ2-2; D possibly corresponds to TRBD2 (6 bases). Looked up from germline, CDR1 is MNHNY and CDR2 is SVGAGI (reference sequence). The V and J ends lost 6 bases and 3 bases respectively, with 8 bases between them. CDR3 size: 13 residues. CDR3 nucleotide sequence: TGTGCCAGCAGGGGGGACTACACCGGGGAGCTGTTTTTT. This codes for CASRGDYTGELFF.

The chain couples TRBV7-2 to TRBJ1-5, with D perhaps matching TRBD1 (6 bases). CDR1 and CDR2 from the germline V gene are SGHTA and FQGNSA. CDR3 size: 13 residues. V dropped 5 bases and J dropped 6 bases, with 11 bases sitting between them. CDR3: CASSRPDSQPQHF. CDR3 coding DNA: TGTGCCAGCAGCCGCCCGGACAGTCAGCCCCAGCATTTT. Full variable domain (outside the CDR3, taken from reference TRBV7-2 and TRBJ1-5): GAGVSQSPSNKVTEKGKDVELRCDPISGHTALYWYRQSLGQGLEFLIYFQGNSAPDKSGLPSDRFSAERTGGSVSTLTIQRTQQEDSAVYLCASSRPDSQPQHFGDGTRLSIL.

A single count supports this clone. The J gene is TRBJ1-1, the V gene TRBV28, with 7 bases lining up with TRBD1. V was clipped by 4 bases and J by 9 bases; unmatched bases: 8. Per germline, CDR1 MDHEN and CDR2 SYDVKM. The length of the CDR3 is 13 residues. CDR3 nucleotide sequence: TGTGCCAGCAGTTCCGTAAGGGGGCAGAAAGCTTTCTTT. This codes for CASSSVRGQKAFF.

As concerns this clone: Mismatch with germline at one junction end may stem from a read error. The rearrangement links TRBV9 to TRBJ2-3; 9 bases agree with TRBD2. CDR1 is SGDLS, CDR2 YYNGEE, per germline. This CDR3 is 13 amino acids long. The CDR3, as DNA: TGTGCCAGTAGCGGGAGACGGACAGATACGCAGTATTTT. This sequence encodes CASSGRRTDTQYF.

There are a few counts of this clone. The chain couples TRBV6-6 to TRBJ1-2; the match to TRBD1 covers 9 bases. The CDR3 runs 13 residues. The V segment lost 6 bases and the J segment 6 bases; nucleotides outside the gene matches: 5. CDR1 and CDR2 (germline): MNHNY, SVGAGI (reference sequence). CDR3 nucleotide sequence: TGTGCCAGCAGGTTCGGACAGGGGAATGGCTACACCTTC. Amino acids: CASRFGQGNGYTF.

V and J are TRBV11-2 and TRBJ1-5, with 10 positions matching TRBD1. Germline V gene data show CDR1 as SGHAT and CDR2 as FQNNGV. The CDR3 consists of 16 residues. J lost 2 bases, V lost 3 bases, and 4 bases had no gene match. This chain's CDR3 is CASSFRDRGGNQPQHF. The CDR3 region has the DNA TGTGCCAGCAGCTTCAGGGACAGGGGAGGCAATCAGCCCCAGCATTTT. The full variable domain, with the rest looked up from reference TRBV11-2 and TRBJ1-5, is EAGVAQSPRYKIIEKRQSVAFWCNPISGHATLYWYQQILGQGPKLLIQFQNNGVVDDSQLPKDRFSAERLKGVDSTLKIQPAKLEDSAVYLCASSFRDRGGNQPQHFGDGTRLSIL.

This clone came up a few times. V gene TRBV7-3 combines with J gene TRBJ2-2, with TRBD1 matching over 8 bases. CDR3 size: 15 residues. Germline-derived CDR1 and CDR2 are SGHTA and FQGTGA. Trimming removed 2 bases from V and 5 bases from J; junction bases left unmatched: 4. The CDR3 reads CASSLDRGGTGELFF. DNA of the CDR3: TGTGCCAGCAGCTTAGACAGGGGTGGAACCGGGGAGCTGTTTTTT.

The chain has TRBV7-2 and TRBJ1-4, with D hard to call. The V gene's germline CDR1 is SGHTA and CDR2 FQGNSA. This CDR3 has 15 residues. V was trimmed by 1 base and J by 0 bases, leaving 6 bases between them. The DNA of the CDR3 is TGTGCCAGCAGCTTAGGACAATCAACTAATGAAAAACTGTTTTTT. It specifies CASSLGQSTNEKLFF.

This sequence joins TRBV19 and TRBJ1-2, with D tentatively TRBD1 (5 bases). This CDR3 region has 14 residues. With 3 bases removed from V and 4 bases from J, the gap between germline ends came to 12 bases. CDR1 is LNHDA, CDR2 SQIVND, per germline (reference sequence). CDR3 DNA sequence: TGTGCCAGTAGTATGAGGGACGGAAGCTATGGCTACACCTTC. It specifies CASSMRDGSYGYTF.

The chain is built from TRBV7-9 and TRBJ2-1; D possibly corresponds to TRBD2 (6 bases). The V end lost 7 bases, the J end lost 10 bases, and 17 bases lay between the germline ends. From germline, CDR1 is SEHNR and CDR2 FQNEAQ (reference sequence). The CDR3 runs to 13 residues. Here the CDR3 DNA reads TGTGCCAGCACCCTTGCGGGGCCTGGGGAGCAGTTCTTC. Translation gives CASTLAGPGEQFF.

The chain uses TRBV5-1 and TRBJ2-3; 9 bases are shared with TRBD1. Germline-derived CDR1 and CDR2 are SGHRS and YFSETQ. The trim removed 4 bases at V and 3 bases at J, leaving 15 bases unmatched. This CDR3 comprises 18 residues. CDR3 sequence: CASSPGPGTGKGTDTQYF. The CDR3 coding sequence is TGCGCCAGCAGCCCGGGTCCCGGGACAGGGAAGGGGACAGATACGCAGTATTTT.

The V and J genes are TRBV5-6 and TRBJ2-1; no reliable D call. Germline loops: CDR1 SGHDT, CDR2 YYEEEE. V was pared by 2 bases and J by 8 bases, with 20 bases between. There are 16 residues in the CDR3. The CDR3 bases are TGTGCCAGCAGCTTACGTACGGGTCGGGTCCTGGATGAGCAGTTCTTC. It codes for CASSLRTGRVLDEQFF.

A note on this clone: Germline and junction disagree at one end, which may indicate a read error. V usage is TRBV6-1 and J usage is TRBJ2-7; D possibly uses TRBD1 or TRBD2 (6 bases each). The CDR3 length is 13 residues. The V gene's germline CDR1 is MNHNS and CDR2 SASEGT. CDR3 nucleotides: TGTGCCGGCAGTGAACAGGGACTTTACGAGCAGTACTTC. Translated: CAGSEQGLYEQYF.

Remarks on this clone: Other DNA sequences in this specimen translate into the identical CDR3. This chain joins TRBV27 and TRBJ1-6; no clear D. V lost 2 bases, J lost 6 bases, and 5 bases lay in between. The V gene's germline CDR1 is MNHEY and CDR2 SMNVEV (reference sequence). The length of the CDR3 is 13 residues. This chain's CDR3 is CASSLEGNSPLHF. In DNA, the CDR3 is TGTGCCAGCAGTTTAGAGGGTAATTCACCCCTCCACTTT.

The V gene is TRBV14, the J gene TRBJ1-2; no reliable D call. Germline CDR1 is SGHDN and CDR2 is FVKESK. The CDR3 covers 11 residues. The V end lost 5 bases, the J end lost 10 bases, and 11 bases lay between the germline ends. The CDR3 sequence is CASSAGRIYTF. In nucleotides, the CDR3 is TGTGCCAGCAGCGCAGGCAGGATCTACACCTTC.

The chain links TRBV30 to TRBJ2-3, with unresolved D. The CDR3 covers 12 residues. V was cut by 0 bases and J by 4 bases, with 5 bases left in between. Germline assignment: CDR1 GTSNPN and CDR2 SVGIG (reference sequence). CDR3 sequence: CAWSVGPDTQYF. CDR3 coding DNA: TGTGCCTGGAGTGTCGGTCCAGATACGCAGTATTTT.

As concerns this clone: One end of the junction is discordant with germline, which a read error may explain. The chain links TRBV28 to TRBJ1-2, with TRBD1 identical over 10 bases. Germline CDR1 MDHEN, CDR2 SYDVKM. The CDR3 runs 12 residues. The CDR3 here is CASSLVGQGFSF. The CDR3 nucleotides read TGTGCCAGCAGTTTGGTGGGACAGGGGTTTTCATTC.

The genes are TRBV7-8 and TRBJ2-7; D tentatively reads TRBD1 or TRBD2 (5 bases each). CDR3 length equals 14 residues. Looked up from germline, CDR1 is SGHVS and CDR2 is FQNEAQ. Deletions cut 7 bases from V and 0 bases from J, with 13 bases between. The CDR3 DNA reads as TGTGCCAGCAACCTGAGAGGGGACTCCTACGAGCAGTACTTC. This translates into CASNLRGDSYEQYF.